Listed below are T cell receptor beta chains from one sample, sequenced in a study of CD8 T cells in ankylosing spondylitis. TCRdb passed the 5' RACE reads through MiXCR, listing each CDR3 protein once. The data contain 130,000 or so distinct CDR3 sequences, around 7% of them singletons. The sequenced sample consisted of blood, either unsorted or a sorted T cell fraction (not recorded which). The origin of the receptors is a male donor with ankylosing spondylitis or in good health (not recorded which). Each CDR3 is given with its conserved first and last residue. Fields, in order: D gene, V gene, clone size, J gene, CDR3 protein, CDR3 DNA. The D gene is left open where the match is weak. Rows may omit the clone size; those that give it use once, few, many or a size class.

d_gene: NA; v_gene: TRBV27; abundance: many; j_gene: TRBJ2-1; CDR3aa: CASRRVPSSYNEQFF; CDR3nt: TGTGCCAGCAGAAGAGTACCCAGCTCCTACAATGAGCAGTTCTTC
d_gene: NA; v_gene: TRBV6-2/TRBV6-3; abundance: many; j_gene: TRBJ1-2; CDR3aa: CASSTYTGQKLYGYTF; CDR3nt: TGTGCCAGCAGCACTTACACTGGACAGAAACTATATGGCTACACCTTC
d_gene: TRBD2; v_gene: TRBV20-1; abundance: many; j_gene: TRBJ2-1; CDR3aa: CSARVASGAYNEQFF; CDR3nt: TGCAGTGCTAGAGTGGCTAGCGGTGCTTACAATGAGCAGTTCTTC
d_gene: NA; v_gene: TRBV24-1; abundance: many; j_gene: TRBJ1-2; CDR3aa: CATSDFRGRVYGYTF; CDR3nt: TGTGCCACCAGTGATTTTCGGGGTCGTGTCTATGGCTACACCTTC
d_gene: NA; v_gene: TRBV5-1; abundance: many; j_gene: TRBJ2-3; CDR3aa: CASSLVLAKSTDTQYF; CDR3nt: TGCGCCAGCAGCTTGGTCCTAGCGAAGAGCACAGATACGCAGTATTTT
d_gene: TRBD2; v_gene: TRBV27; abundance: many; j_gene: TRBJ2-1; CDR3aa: CASSPGTSGIGEQFF; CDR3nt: TGTGCCAGCAGTCCAGGGACTAGCGGGATAGGGGAGCAGTTCTTC
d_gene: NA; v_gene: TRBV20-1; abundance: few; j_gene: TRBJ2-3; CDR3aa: CSARGTPGTDTQYF; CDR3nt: TGCAGTGCTAGAGGGACTCCCGGCACAGATACGCAGTATTTT
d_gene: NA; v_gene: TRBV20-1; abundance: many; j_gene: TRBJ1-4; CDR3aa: CSARDFQGDEKLFF; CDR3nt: TGCAGTGCTAGAGATTTCCAGGGAGATGAAAAACTGTTTTTT
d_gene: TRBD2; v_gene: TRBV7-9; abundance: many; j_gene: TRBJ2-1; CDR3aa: CASSRSGGDYNEQFF; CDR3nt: TGTGCCAGCAGCCGTAGCGGGGGGGATTACAATGAGCAGTTCTTC
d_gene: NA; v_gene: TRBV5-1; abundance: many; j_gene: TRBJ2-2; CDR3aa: CASSLEAENTGELFF; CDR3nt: TGCGCCAGCAGCTTGGAGGCAGAAAACACCGGGGAGCTGTTTTTT
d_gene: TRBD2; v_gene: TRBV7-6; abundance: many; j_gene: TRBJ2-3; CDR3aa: CASSPGTSGSDTQYF; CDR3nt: TGTGCCAGCAGCCCTGGGACTAGCGGGAGCGATACGCAGTATTTT
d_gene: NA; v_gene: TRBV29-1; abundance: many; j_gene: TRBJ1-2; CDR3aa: CSVEAGGVYGYTF; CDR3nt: TGCAGCGTTGAAGCCGGCGGCGTCTATGGCTACACCTTC
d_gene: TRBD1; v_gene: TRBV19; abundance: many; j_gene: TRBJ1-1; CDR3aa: CASTGGETEAFF; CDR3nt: TGTGCCAGTACAGGGGGCGAGACTGAAGCTTTCTTT
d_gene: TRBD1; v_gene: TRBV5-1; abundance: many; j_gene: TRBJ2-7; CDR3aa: CASSYGTGSDEQYF; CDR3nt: TGCGCCAGCAGCTATGGGACAGGGTCGGACGAGCAGTACTTC
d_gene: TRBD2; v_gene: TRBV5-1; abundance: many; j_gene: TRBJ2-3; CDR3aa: CASSLGALAASDTQYF; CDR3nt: TGCGCCAGCAGCTTGGGGGCGCTAGCGGCTTCAGATACGCAGTATTTT
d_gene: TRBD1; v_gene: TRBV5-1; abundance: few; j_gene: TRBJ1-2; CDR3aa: CASSSGQGYRLSVYTF; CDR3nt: TGCGCCAGCAGCTCGGGACAGGGGTATCGTCTCTCGGTCTACACCTTC
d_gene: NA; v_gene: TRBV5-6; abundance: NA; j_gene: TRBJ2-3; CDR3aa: CASSLGLRDPDTQYF; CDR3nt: TGTGCCAGCAGCTTGGGACTCCGGGACCCAGATACGCAGTATTTT
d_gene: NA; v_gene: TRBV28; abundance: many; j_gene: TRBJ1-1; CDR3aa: CASSPRRLGGDEAFF; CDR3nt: TGTGCCAGCAGTCCTCGCAGGCTCGGAGGTGATGAAGCTTTCTTT
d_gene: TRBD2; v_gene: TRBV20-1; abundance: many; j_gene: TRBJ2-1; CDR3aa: CSASGTSGLSSYNEQFF; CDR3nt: TGCAGTGCCTCCGGGACTAGCGGGTTGAGCTCCTACAATGAGCAGTTCTTC
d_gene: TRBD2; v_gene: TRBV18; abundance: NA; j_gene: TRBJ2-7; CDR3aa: CASSPLASGSGEQYF; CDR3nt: TGTGCCAGCTCACCACTGGCTAGCGGGAGTGGAGAGCAGTACTTC
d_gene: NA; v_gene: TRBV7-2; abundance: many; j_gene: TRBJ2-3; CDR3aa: CASSPWRSSTDTQYF; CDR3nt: TGTGCCAGCAGCCCCTGGAGAAGTAGCACAGATACGCAGTATTTT
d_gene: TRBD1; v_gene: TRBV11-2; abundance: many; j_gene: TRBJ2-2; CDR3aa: CASSFGNRGAGELFF; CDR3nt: TGTGCCAGCAGCTTCGGGAACAGGGGGGCCGGGGAGCTGTTTTTT
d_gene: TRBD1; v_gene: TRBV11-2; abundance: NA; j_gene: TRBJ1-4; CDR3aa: CASSRGDSEKLFF; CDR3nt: TGTGCCAGCAGCCGCGGGGACAGCGAAAAACTGTTTTTT
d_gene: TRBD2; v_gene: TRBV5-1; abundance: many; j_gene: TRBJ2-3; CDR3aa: CASTESAGGNTDTQYF; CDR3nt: TGCGCCAGCACGGAATCTGCGGGGGGCAACACAGATACGCAGTATTTT
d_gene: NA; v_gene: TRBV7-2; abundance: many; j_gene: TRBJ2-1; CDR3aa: CASSRAGGPTNEQFF; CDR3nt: TGTGCCAGCAGCCGAGCCGGCGGGCCAACCAATGAGCAGTTCTTC
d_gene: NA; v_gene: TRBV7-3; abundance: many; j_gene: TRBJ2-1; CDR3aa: CASSLVGTQENNEQFF; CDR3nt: TGTGCCAGCAGCTTAGTCGGGACTCAAGAAAACAATGAGCAGTTCTTC
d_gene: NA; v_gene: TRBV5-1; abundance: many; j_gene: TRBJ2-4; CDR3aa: CASSLEWAKNIQYF; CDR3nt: TGCGCCAGCAGCTTGGAGTGGGCCAAAAACATTCAGTACTTC
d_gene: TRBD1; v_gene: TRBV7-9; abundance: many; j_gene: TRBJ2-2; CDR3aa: CASSTQGESGELFF; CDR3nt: TGTGCCAGCAGCACACAGGGGGAATCCGGGGAGCTGTTTTTT
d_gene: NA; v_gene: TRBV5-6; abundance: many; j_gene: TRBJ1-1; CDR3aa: CASSLMEGLWRRNTEAFF; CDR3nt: TGTGCCAGCAGCTTGATGGAGGGTTTATGGCGGAGAAACACTGAAGCTTTCTTT
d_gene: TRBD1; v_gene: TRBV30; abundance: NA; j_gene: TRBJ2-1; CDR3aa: CAWNRGVNEQFF; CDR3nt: TGTGCCTGGAACAGGGGGGTCAATGAGCAGTTCTTC
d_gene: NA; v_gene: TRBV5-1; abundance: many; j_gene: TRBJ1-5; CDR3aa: CASSLYGGDGQPQHF; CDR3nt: TGCGCCAGCAGCTTGTACGGGGGCGACGGTCAGCCCCAGCATTTT
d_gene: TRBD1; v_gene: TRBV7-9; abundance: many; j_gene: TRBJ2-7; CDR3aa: CASSYIRGTGLDEQYF; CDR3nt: TGTGCCAGCAGCTACATTAGGGGGACAGGGTTGGACGAGCAGTACTTC
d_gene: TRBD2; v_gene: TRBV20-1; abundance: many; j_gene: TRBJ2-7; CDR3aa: CSAGILAGGPYEQYF; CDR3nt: TGCAGTGCTGGAATCCTAGCGGGAGGCCCCTACGAGCAGTACTTC
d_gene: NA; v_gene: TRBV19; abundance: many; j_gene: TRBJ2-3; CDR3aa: CASSPRGKDTQYF; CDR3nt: TGTGCCAGTAGTCCTCGGGGTAAAGATACGCAGTATTTT
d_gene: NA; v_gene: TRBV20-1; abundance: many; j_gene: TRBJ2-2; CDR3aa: CSARDPGQFANTGELFF; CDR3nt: TGCAGTGCTAGAGACCCCGGACAATTCGCGAACACCGGGGAGCTGTTTTTT
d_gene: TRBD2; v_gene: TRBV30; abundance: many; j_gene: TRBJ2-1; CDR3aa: CAWSPKAGAINEQFF; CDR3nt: TGTGCCTGGAGTCCCAAAGCGGGGGCGATAAATGAGCAGTTCTTC
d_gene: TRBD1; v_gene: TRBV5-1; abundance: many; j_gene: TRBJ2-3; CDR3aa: CASRYGQESDTQYF; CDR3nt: TGCGCCAGCAGATACGGACAGGAGTCAGATACGCAGTATTTT
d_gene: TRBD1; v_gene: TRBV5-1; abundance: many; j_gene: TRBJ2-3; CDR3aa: CASSFRQGATDTQYF; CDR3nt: TGCGCCAGCAGCTTCAGGCAGGGGGCAACAGATACGCAGTATTTT
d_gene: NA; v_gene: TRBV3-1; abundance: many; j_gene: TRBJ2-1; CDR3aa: CASTWRGFGNEQFF; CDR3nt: TGTGCCAGCACTTGGCGGGGTTTCGGCAATGAGCAGTTCTTC
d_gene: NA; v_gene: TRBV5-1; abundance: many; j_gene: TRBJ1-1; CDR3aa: CASSLLTVNTEAFF; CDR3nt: TGCGCCAGCAGCTTATTGACGGTGAACACTGAAGCTTTCTTT
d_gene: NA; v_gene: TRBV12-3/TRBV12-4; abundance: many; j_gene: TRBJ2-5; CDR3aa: CASSLWREETQYF; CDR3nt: TGTGCCAGCAGTTTATGGCGAGAAGAGACCCAGTACTTC
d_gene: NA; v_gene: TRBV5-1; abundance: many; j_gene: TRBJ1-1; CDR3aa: CASTGAGGAEAFF; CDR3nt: TGCGCCAGCACCGGGGCCGGGGGCGCTGAAGCTTTCTTT
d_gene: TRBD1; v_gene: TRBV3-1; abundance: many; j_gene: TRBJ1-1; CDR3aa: CASSQLDRTNTEAFF; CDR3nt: TGTGCCAGCAGCCAGCTGGACAGGACCAACACTGAAGCTTTCTTT
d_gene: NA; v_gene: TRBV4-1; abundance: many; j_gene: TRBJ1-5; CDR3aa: CASSQDGGLSNQPQHF; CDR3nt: TGCGCCAGCAGCCAAGATGGGGGCTTAAGCAATCAGCCCCAGCATTTT
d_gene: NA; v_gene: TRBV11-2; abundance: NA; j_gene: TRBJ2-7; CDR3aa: CASTQIPMPLGLWGYEQYF; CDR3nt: TGTGCCAGCACCCAAATCCCTATGCCCCTAGGGCTCTGGGGTTACGAGCAGTACTTC
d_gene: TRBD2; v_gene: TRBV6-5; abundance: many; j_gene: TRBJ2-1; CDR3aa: CASSYRSGSPSYNEQFF; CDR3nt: TGTGCCAGCAGTTACAGGAGCGGGAGCCCCTCCTACAATGAGCAGTTCTTC
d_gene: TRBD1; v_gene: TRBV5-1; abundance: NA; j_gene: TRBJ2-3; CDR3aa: CASSLATGTGGTDTQYF; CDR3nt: TGCGCCAGCAGCTTGGCCACCGGGACAGGGGGAACAGATACGCAGTATTTT
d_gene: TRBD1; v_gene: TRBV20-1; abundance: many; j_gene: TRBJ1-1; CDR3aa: CSAGTGDTEAFF; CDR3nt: TGCAGTGCTGGGACAGGGGACACTGAAGCTTTCTTT
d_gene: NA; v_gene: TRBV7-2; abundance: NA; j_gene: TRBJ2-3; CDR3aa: CASSFYSTDTQYF; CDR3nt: TGTGCCAGCAGCTTCTACAGCACAGATACGCAGTATTTT
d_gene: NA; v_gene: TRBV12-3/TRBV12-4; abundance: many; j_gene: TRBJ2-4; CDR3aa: CASSRQGGAKNIQYF; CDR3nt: TGTGCCAGCAGTCGACAAGGCGGCGCCAAAAACATTCAGTACTTC